This T cell receptor beta chain was recovered during a study of OX40 agonist ivuxolimab in advanced cancers. Study at large: Clinicians treated patients with ivuxolimab, an agonistic anti-OX40 (CD134) antibody.

The method was immunoSEQ multiplex PCR; TCRdb's version includes in-frame clones alone and lacks a portion of them. The sample yields about 73,000 clones, approximately 79% seen once. The CDR3 is 16 residues long. The V and J ends lost 5 bases and 1 base, in that order; junction bases with no gene match: 3. The V gene's germline CDR1 is SSHAT and CDR2 FNYEAQ (reference sequence). This chain uses TRBV7-7 with TRBJ2-3, with 13 bases that match TRBD2. This clonotype was sampled from an adult with an advanced solid tumor such as melanoma, head and neck, liver or kidney cancer. Source: CD4+ or CD8+ T cells sorted from blood, taken in a trial of the OX40 agonist ivuxolimab. In nucleotides, the CDR3 is TGTGCCAGCAGCAAAGGACTAGCGGGGGGCACAGATACGCAGTATTTT. Protein sequence: CASSKGLAGGTDTQYF. Based on the CDR3 plus reference TRBV7-7 and TRBJ2-3, the full variable domain is GAGVSQSPRYKVTKRGQDVTLRCDPISSHATLYWYQQALGQGPEFLTYFNYEAQPDKSGLPSDRFSAERPEGSISTLTIQRTEQRDSAMYRCASSKGLAGGTDTQYFGPGTRLTVL.